A selection of T cell receptor beta chains follows, all from one sample in a study of human T cells and chemical hapten exposure. One entry per CDR3 protein results from TCRdb running MiXCR on the RACE reads. Seen here are 110,000 or so distinct CDR3 sequences, roughly a third observed once, and the top ten hold around 2.5%. The sample was whole blood, taken in connection with sensitization to the hapten diphenylcyclopropenone (DPC). The receptors come from a man aged 35 to 55 with alopecia areata. Some clones in this sample may be carry-over from other donors' samples. The CDR3 runs from the conserved cysteine through the conserved F or W. A D gene is named only where the DNA matches it firmly. Some rows have no size entry. The others give once, few or many, or a class for an expanded clone.

V	J	D	size	DNA	CDR3
TRBV6-2/TRBV6-3	TRBJ2-5	.	few	TGTGCCAGCAGTTACGGTATCACTCCCCAAGAGACCCAGTACTTC	CASSYGITPQETQYF
TRBV6-6	TRBJ1-1	TRBD1	few	TGTGCCAGCAGGTTCGGACAGGGTCGAACTGAAGCTTTCTTT	CASRFGQGRTEAFF
TRBV5-1	TRBJ2-1	.	.	TGCGCCAGCAGCTTGGGGGAGGCTTCCAATGAGCAGTTCTTC	CASSLGEASNEQFF
TRBV21-1	TRBJ2-2	.	few	TGTGCCAGCAGCAAAGAGAGCGAAGGAGTGAACACCGGGGAGCTGTTTTTT	CASSKESEGVNTGELFF
TRBV12-3/TRBV12-4	TRBJ2-1	.	.	TGTGCCAGCAGTTTTCGGTGGGGGTACAATGAGCAGTTCTTC	CASSFRWGYNEQFF
TRBV14	TRBJ1-6	.	.	TGTGCCAGCGGGCTCCAGCAAGATTCACCCCTCCACTTT	CASGLQQDSPLHF
TRBV12-3/TRBV12-4	TRBJ2-1	.	.	TGTGCCAGCAGTCCCTTCCAGCTGGGGAATGAGCAGTTCTTC	CASSPFQLGNEQFF
TRBV29-1	TRBJ2-6	.	few	TGCAGCGTTGGGGGAGGATTTGGGGCCAACGTCCTGACTTTC	CSVGGGFGANVLTF
TRBV5-1	TRBJ2-1	.	.	TGCGCCAGCAGCTTGGTGGGGGGCTGGGCTGATGAGCAGTTCTTC	CASSLVGGWADEQFF
TRBV7-9	TRBJ2-5	TRBD2	few	TGTGCCAGCAGCAAAACCGGGACTAGCGTAGACCAAGAGACCCAGTACTTC	CASSKTGTSVDQETQYF
TRBV6-5	TRBJ2-2	.	.	TGTGCCAGCAGTTACCTAAGGAACACCGGGGAGCTGTTTTTT	CASSYLRNTGELFF
TRBV29-1	TRBJ2-7	TRBD1	few	TGCAGCGTTAACAGGGGGGATTCCGAGCAGTACTTC	CSVNRGDSEQYF
TRBV11-2	TRBJ2-3	.	.	TGTGCCAGCAGCATCCCCTCGGGGCTGAGTGGCACAGATACGCAGTATTTT	CASSIPSGLSGTDTQYF
TRBV10-3	TRBJ2-5	TRBD1	.	TGTGCCATCAGTGAGTACAGGGGGCGCTGGCAAGAGACCCAGTACTTC	CAISEYRGRWQETQYF
TRBV30	TRBJ1-1	TRBD1	.	TGTGCCTGGGGGGACAGTTCGAACACTGAAGCTTTCTTT	CAWGDSSNTEAFF
TRBV24-1	TRBJ2-2	.	.	TGTGCCACCAGTGATTTGCAGGGGTCCGCCGGGGAGCTGTTTTTT	CATSDLQGSAGELFF
TRBV6-5	TRBJ1-1	.	once	TGTGCCAGCAGCCGCACCAGGGCTGAAGCTTTCTTT	CASSRTRAEAFF
TRBV12-3/TRBV12-4	TRBJ1-2	.	.	TGTGCCAGCACCCTGGGTGACGTCTATGGCTACACCTTC	CASTLGDVYGYTF
TRBV3-1	TRBJ2-1	.	.	TGTGCCAGCAGCCAGCGACAGGTAACAACATGGGATGAGCAGTTCTTC	CASSQRQVTTWDEQFF
TRBV4-2	TRBJ2-6	TRBD1	.	TGTGCCAGCAGCCAAGAAGGGGGCCTCATCTCTGGGGCCAACGTCCTGACTTTC	CASSQEGGLISGANVLTF
TRBV20-1	TRBJ2-7	.	many	TGCAGTGCTAGAGATAGGGCCAAAGGACCCTACGAGCAGTACTTC	CSARDRAKGPYEQYF
TRBV29-1	TRBJ2-3	TRBD1	.	TGCAGCTTGGGACAGGGTCAATCAGATACGCAGTATTTT	CSLGQGQSDTQYF
TRBV28	TRBJ2-5	TRBD1	once	TGTGCCAGCAGTTTTGGATGGACAGGGGGCGGAGAGACCCAGTACTTC	CASSFGWTGGGETQYF
TRBV7-9	TRBJ1-3	.	few	TGTGCCAGCAGCTTAGCGCTGGCGGCTGGAAACACCATATATTTT	CASSLALAAGNTIYF
TRBV29-1	TRBJ2-4	.	.	TGCAGCGTTGAGGGCGACGTGGACATTCAGTACTTC	CSVEGDVDIQYF
TRBV7-2	TRBJ2-7	.	.	TGTGCCAGCAGCGGTGGTCTGGTCTACGAGCAGTACTTC	CASSGGLVYEQYF
TRBV6-2/TRBV6-3	TRBJ2-3	.	few	TGTGCCAGCAACCCAGGCCGGGACATCTCAATGAATACGCAGTATTTT	CASNPGRDISMNTQYF
TRBV20-1	TRBJ1-4	TRBD1	few	TGCAGTGCAATGACAGGGGTCGGGGAAAAACTGTTTTTT	CSAMTGVGEKLFF
TRBV29-1	TRBJ1-1	TRBD1	few	TGCAGCGTTGATGACAGGGTTACGGGCACTGAAGCTTTCTTT	CSVDDRVTGTEAFF
TRBV2	TRBJ2-3	TRBD2	few	TGTGCCAGCTACTTAGGACTAGCGTTCGATACGCAGTATTTT	CASYLGLAFDTQYF
TRBV7-9	TRBJ2-3	.	few	TGTGCCAGCAGTCGGGGAGCAGATACGCAGTATTTT	CASSRGADTQYF
TRBV6-2/TRBV6-3	TRBJ2-1	.	once	TGTGCCAGCAGCCGGATGACAGTCCGCTGGTCGAATGAGCAGTTCTTC	CASSRMTVRWSNEQFF
TRBV7-2	TRBJ1-1	.	few	TGTGCCAGCAGCCCGAGAGGTAGCAGGAACACTGAAGCTTTCTTT	CASSPRGSRNTEAFF
TRBV4-3	TRBJ2-2	TRBD2	.	TGCGCCAGCAGCCAAGAAGCTAGCGGGTTTTTCGCAAACACCGGGGAGCTGTTTTTT	CASSQEASGFFANTGELFF
TRBV29-1	TRBJ1-3	.	few	TGCAGCGTTGAGGAGGGGGGAAACACCATATATTTT	CSVEEGGNTIYF
TRBV12-3/TRBV12-4	TRBJ2-1	TRBD2	.	TGTGCCAGCAGTTTAGAACGCCTAGCGGGAGTAAACGAGCAGTTCTTC	CASSLERLAGVNEQFF
TRBV12-3/TRBV12-4	TRBJ2-7	.	.	TGTGCCAGCAGTTTAAGTCAGCCGGGAACCTACGAGCAGTACTTC	CASSLSQPGTYEQYF
TRBV13	TRBJ2-3	.	.	TGTGCCAGCAGCTTAGGCCAATTCGGTTACACAGATACGCAGTATTTT	CASSLGQFGYTDTQYF
TRBV6-5	TRBJ2-3	.	.	TGTGCCAGCAGTTACCGAGACTATACAGATACGCAGTATTTT	CASSYRDYTDTQYF
TRBV4-3	TRBJ2-1	TRBD2	few	TGCGCCAGCAGCCAAGATCTCATAGGTAGCGGGAGCCAGCGGCTCTTC	CASSQDLIGSGSQRLF
TRBV10-3	TRBJ2-1	.	few	TGTGCCGTAACGTCAGGTCCCGGTGAGCAGTTCTTC	CAVTSGPGEQFF
TRBV20-1	TRBJ2-1	.	few	TGCAGTGCCGATCGCAATGAGCAGTTCTTC	CSADRNEQFF
TRBV6-2/TRBV6-3	TRBJ2-2	TRBD1	few	TGTGCCAGCAGTTACAGCAGACAGGGGTCCGGGGAGCTGTTTTTT	CASSYSRQGSGELFF
TRBV9	TRBJ1-2	.	.	TGTGCCAGCAGCGTAGCATGGGGCGAAAACTATGGCTACACCTTC	CASSVAWGENYGYTF
TRBV24-1	TRBJ2-7	.	few	TGTGCCACCAGTGATTTTCGGGGTTCCGAGCAGTACTTC	CATSDFRGSEQYF
TRBV5-5	TRBJ2-3	.	.	TGTGCCAGCAGCTTGGTAAGGACAGAGACAGATACGCAGTATTTT	CASSLVRTETDTQYF
TRBV6-2/TRBV6-3	TRBJ2-2	TRBD2	.	TGTGCCAGCAGTTACTCGACGCTAGCGGGAAGCACCGGGGAGCTGTTTTTT	CASSYSTLAGSTGELFF
TRBV7-5	TRBJ2-3	.	few	.	CISVPEVSGESTDTQYF
TRBV20-1	TRBJ2-7	.	.	TGCAGTGCTCGGACCGGGACATATACCTACGAGCAGTACTTC	CSARTGTYTYEQYF
TRBV7-8	TRBJ2-7	.	.	TGTGCCAGCAGCTTAGTCGCACGCGCCTACGAGCAGTACTTC	CASSLVARAYEQYF
TRBV27	TRBJ1-6	.	.	TGTGCCAGCAGTTTTCGGCAGGGTAACTCCTATAATTCACCCCTCCACTTT	CASSFRQGNSYNSPLHF
TRBV29-1	TRBJ2-3	.	few	TGCAGCGCCAATGGGCTTCACACAGATACGCAGTATTTT	CSANGLHTDTQYF
TRBV6-2/TRBV6-3	TRBJ2-5	.	.	TGTGCCAGCAGCCGCGGACATCAAGAGACCCAGTACTTC	CASSRGHQETQYF